This entry concerns a single T cell receptor (beta chain). Other DNA sequences in this sample translate to the same CDR3. The CDR3 has 15 residues. Per the germline V gene, CDR1 is LGHNA and CDR2 is YSLEER. V lost 0 bases to trimming and J lost 1 base, with 7 bases between them. The record originates from a study of blood T cell repertoires in COVID-19. Some clones are missing from TCRdb's copy, which holds only in-frame ones; the method was immunoSEQ multiplex PCR. The sample has 200,000 to 250,000 clones; 70% to 90% are singletons. Material for sequencing was peripheral blood. This sequence originates from a man aged 30-40 years with COVID-19, enrolled during active disease. The rearrangement joins TRBV4-3 to TRBJ1-3; no clear D gene. The chain's CDR3 is CASSQDRRSGNTIYF. In DNA, the CDR3 is TGCGCCAGCAGCCAAGATAGGAGGTCTGGAAACACCATATATTTT.